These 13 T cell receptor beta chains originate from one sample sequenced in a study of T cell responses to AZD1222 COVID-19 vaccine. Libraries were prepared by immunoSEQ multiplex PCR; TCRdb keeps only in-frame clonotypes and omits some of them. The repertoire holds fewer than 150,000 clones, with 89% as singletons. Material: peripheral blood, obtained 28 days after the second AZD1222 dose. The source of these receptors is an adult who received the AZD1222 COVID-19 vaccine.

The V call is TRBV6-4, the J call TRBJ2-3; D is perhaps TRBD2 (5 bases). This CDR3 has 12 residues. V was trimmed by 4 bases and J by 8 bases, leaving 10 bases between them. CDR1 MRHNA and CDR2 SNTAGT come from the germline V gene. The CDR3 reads CASSAPSGTQYF. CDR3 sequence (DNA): TGTGCCAGCAGTGCACCGAGCGGTACGCAGTATTTT.

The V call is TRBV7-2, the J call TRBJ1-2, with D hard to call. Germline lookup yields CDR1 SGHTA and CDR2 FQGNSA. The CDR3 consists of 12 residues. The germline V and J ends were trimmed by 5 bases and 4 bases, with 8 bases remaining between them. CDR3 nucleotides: TGTGCCAGCAGCCCGGCGGGCTATGGCTACACCTTC. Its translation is CASSPAGYGYTF.

The CDR3 reads CASNSPGTYNEQFF. CDR3 DNA: TGTGCCAGCAACTCCCCGGGGACCTACAATGAGCAGTTCTTC. The chain couples TRBV11-2 to TRBJ2-1, with D possibly TRBD2 on 5 matching bases. Per the germline V gene, CDR1 is SGHAT and CDR2 is FQNNGV. V lost 7 bases and J lost 2, with 12 bases in between. The CDR3 has 14 amino acids. Combining the CDR3 with reference TRBV11-2 and TRBJ2-1 gives the whole variable domain EAGVAQSPRYKIIEKRQSVAFWCNPISGHATLYWYQQILGQGPKLLIQFQNNGVVDDSQLPKDRFSAERLKGVDSTLKIQPAKLEDSAVYLCASNSPGTYNEQFFGPGTRLTVL.

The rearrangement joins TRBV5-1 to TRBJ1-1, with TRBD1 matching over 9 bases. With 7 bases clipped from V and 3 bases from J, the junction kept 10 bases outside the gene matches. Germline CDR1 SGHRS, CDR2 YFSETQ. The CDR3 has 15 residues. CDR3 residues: CASSLTGGEDTEAFF. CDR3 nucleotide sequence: TGCGCCAGCTCCTTGACAGGGGGGGAGGACACTGAAGCTTTCTTT.

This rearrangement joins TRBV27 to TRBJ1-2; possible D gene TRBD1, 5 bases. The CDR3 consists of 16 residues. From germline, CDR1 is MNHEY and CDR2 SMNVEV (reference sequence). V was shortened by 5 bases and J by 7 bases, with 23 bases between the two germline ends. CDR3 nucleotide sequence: TGTGCCAGCAGTGCCGCTCTGGGGCAGGGCATACGTGGCTACACCTTC. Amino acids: CASSAALGQGIRGYTF.

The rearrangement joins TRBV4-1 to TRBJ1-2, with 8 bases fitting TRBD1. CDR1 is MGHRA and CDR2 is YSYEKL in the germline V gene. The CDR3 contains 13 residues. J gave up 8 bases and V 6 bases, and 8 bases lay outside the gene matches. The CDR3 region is CASRQTGDRGYTF. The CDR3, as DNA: TGCGCCAGCAGACAGACAGGGGATCGGGGCTACACCTTC.

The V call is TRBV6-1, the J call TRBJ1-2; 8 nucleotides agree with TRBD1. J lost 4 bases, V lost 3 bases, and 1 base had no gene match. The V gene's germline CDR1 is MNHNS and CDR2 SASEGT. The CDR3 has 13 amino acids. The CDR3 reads CASSDGQGYGYTF. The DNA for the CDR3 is TGTGCCAGCAGTGACGGACAGGGCTATGGCTACACCTTC.

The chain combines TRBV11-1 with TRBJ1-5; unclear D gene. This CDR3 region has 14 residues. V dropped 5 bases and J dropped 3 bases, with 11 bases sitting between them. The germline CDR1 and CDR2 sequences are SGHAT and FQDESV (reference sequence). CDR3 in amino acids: CASSLDGYNQPQHF. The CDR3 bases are TGTGCCAGCAGCCTTGACGGCTACAATCAGCCCCAGCATTTT.

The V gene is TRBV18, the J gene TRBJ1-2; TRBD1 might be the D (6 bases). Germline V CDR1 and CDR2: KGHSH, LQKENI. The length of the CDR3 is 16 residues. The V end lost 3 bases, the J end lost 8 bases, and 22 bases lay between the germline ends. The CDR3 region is CASSPGGTGSLGGYTF. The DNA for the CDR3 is TGTGCCAGCTCACCCGGGGGAACAGGGTCCCTTGGGGGCTACACCTTC.

CDR3 loop: CASSEAAPGYNEQFF. In nucleotides, the CDR3 is TGTGCCAGCAGTGAAGCCGCGCCCGGGTACAATGAGCAGTTCTTC. J is TRBJ2-1 and V is TRBV2; D gene uncertain. Germline V gene lookup returns CDR1 SNHLY and CDR2 FYNNEI. The V end was cut by 0 bases, the J end by 4 bases, with 10 bases between. The CDR3 sequence is 15 residues long.

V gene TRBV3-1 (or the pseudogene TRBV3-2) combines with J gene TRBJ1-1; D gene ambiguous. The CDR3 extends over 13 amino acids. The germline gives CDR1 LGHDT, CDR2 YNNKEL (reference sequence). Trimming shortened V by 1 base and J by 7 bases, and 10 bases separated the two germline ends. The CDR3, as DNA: TGTGCCAGCAGCCAAGGTGGTGGGAGTGAAGCTTTCTTT. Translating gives CASSQGGGSEAFF.

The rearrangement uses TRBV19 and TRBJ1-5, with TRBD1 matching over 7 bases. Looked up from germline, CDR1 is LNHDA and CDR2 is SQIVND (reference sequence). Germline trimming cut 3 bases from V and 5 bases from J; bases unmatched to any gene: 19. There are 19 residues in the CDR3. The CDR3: CASSMTGREGRGGDQPQHF. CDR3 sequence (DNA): TGTGCCAGTAGTATGACAGGGAGAGAGGGCCGCGGGGGTGATCAGCCCCAGCATTTT. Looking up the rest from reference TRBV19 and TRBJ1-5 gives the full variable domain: DGGITQSPKYLFRKEGQNVTLSCEQNLNHDAMYWYRQDPGQGLRLIYYSQIVNDFQKGDIAEGYSVSREKKESFPLTVTSAQKNPTAFYLCASSMTGREGRGGDQPQHFGDGTRLSIL.

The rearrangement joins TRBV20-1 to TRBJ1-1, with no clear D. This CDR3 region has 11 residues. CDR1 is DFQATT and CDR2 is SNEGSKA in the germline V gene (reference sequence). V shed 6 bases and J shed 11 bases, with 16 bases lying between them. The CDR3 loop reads CSAFTDEEAFF. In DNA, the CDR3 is TGCAGTGCCTTTACGGACGAGGAGGCTTTCTTT.